The entry below describes one T cell receptor beta chain. What it binds is unknown. Every TCR beta cDNA library bore unique molecular identifiers. TCRdb used MiXCR to reprocess the PCR reads, holding one entry per CDR3 protein. The table shows a few hundred thousand distinct CDR3 sequences, with roughly 34% occurring only once. This CDR3 spans 15 amino acids. Looked up from germline, CDR1 is LGHDT and CDR2 is YNNKEL (reference sequence). J was trimmed by 4 bases and V by 3 bases; bases with no gene match: 5. The sample originates from a study of post-analysis software for immune sequencing data. The study, taken as a whole, reports: Roughly 5 TRBV segments, TRBV5-6, TRBV5-1 and TRBV20-1 among them, were found more frequent in patients than controls.

This chain uses TRBV3-1 with TRBJ2-5; 10 bases are shared with TRBD1. This TCR derives from a girl aged 2-17 years with multiple sclerosis. Source material: blood. The CDR3 region is CASSHFDRGLETQYF. The CDR3 coding sequence is TGTGCCAGCAGCCACTTCGACAGGGGGCTAGAGACCCAGTACTTC.